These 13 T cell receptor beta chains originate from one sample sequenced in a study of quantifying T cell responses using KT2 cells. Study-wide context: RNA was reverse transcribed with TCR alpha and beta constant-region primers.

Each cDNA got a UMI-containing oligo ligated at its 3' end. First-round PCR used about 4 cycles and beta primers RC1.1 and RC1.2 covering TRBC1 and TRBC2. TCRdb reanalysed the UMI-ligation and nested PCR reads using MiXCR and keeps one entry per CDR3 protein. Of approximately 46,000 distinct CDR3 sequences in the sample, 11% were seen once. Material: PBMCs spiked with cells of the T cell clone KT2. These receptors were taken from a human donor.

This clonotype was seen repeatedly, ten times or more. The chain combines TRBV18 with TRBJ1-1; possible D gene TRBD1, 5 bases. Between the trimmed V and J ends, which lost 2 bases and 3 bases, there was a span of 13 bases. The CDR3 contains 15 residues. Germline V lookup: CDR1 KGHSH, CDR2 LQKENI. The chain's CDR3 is CASSPVKGIHTEAFF. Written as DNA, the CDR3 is TGTGCCAGCTCACCAGTTAAGGGGATACACACTGAAGCTTTCTTT.

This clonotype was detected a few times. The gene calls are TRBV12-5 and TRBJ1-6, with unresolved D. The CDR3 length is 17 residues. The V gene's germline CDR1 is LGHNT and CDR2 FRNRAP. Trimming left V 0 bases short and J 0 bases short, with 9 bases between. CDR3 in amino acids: CASGLVLRSSYNSPLHF. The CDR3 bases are TGTGCTAGTGGTTTGGTACTTCGGAGCTCCTATAATTCACCCCTCCACTTT.

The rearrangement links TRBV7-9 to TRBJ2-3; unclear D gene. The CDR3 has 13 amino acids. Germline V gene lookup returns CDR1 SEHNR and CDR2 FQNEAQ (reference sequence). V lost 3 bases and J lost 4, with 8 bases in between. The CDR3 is CASSFEVPDTQYF. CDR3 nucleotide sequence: TGTGCCAGCAGCTTCGAGGTTCCAGATACGCAGTATTTT.

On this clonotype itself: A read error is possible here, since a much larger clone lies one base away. CDR3 loop: CASSYSSWYGAEQYF. As DNA, the CDR3 is TGTGCCAGCAGTTACTCGTCTTGGTATGGGGCCGAGCAGTACTTC. This chain connects TRBV6-5 to TRBJ2-7; D is possibly TRBD1 (5 bases). V was pared by 0 bases and J by 6 bases, with 15 bases between. The CDR3 covers 15 residues. Per the germline V gene, CDR1 is MNHEY and CDR2 is SVGAGI.

This CDR3 reads CASSTLAVSYEQYF. Here the CDR3 DNA reads TGTGCCAGCAGCACGCTAGCGGTAAGCTACGAGCAGTACTTC. The chain employs TRBV11-3 and TRBJ2-7; 7 nucleotides align to TRBD2. V lost 5 bases, J lost 3 bases, and 7 bases stayed unmatched. CDR1 and CDR2 (germline): SGHNT, YENEEA. This CDR3 region has 14 residues.

The CDR3 coding sequence is TGTGCCAGCAGCTTAGGCTCCACGGCAGCTTTCTTT. This translates into CASSLGSTAAFF. J is TRBJ1-1 and V is TRBV7-8; D gene uncertain. The CDR3 covers 12 residues. Trimming cost V 1 base and J 10 bases, with 10 bases left between them. Looked up from germline, CDR1 is SGHVS and CDR2 is FQNEAQ.

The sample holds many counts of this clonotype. The DNA of the CDR3 is TGTGCCAGCAGCTTAACGGGGTGGGAAAAACTGTTTTTT. Translation: CASSLTGWEKLFF. The gene calls are TRBV7-8 and TRBJ1-4; unclear D gene. Germline-derived CDR1 and CDR2 are SGHVS and FQNEAQ. There are 13 residues in the CDR3. Trimming shortened V by 2 bases and J by 8 bases, and 9 bases separated the two germline ends.

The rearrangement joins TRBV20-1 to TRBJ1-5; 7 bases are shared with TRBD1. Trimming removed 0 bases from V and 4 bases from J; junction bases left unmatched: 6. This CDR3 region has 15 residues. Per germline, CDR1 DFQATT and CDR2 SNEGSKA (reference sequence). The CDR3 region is CSARDPQGLNQPQHF. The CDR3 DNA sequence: TGCAGTGCTAGAGACCCACAGGGGCTGAATCAGCCCCAGCATTTT.

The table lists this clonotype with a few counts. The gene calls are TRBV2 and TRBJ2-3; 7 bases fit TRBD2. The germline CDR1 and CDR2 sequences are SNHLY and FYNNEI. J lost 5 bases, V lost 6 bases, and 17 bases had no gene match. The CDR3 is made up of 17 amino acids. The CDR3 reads CASRDLGAGLWLDTQYF. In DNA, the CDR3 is TGTGCCAGCAGAGACCTAGGAGCGGGGTTATGGTTAGATACGCAGTATTTT.

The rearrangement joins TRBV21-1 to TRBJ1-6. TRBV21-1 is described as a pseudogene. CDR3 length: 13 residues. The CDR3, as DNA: TGTGCCAGCAGCACAGGGATCCACTCACCCCTCCACTTT. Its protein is CASSTGIHSPLHF.

CDR3 sequence: CASSQEGAGRNEQFF. CDR3 bases: TGTGCCAGCAGCCAAGAGGGGGCCGGTCGCAATGAGCAGTTCTTC. The chain is built from TRBV3-1 and TRBJ2-1; TRBD1 is a possible D gene (6 bases). From germline, CDR1 is LGHDT and CDR2 YNNKEL (reference sequence). This CDR3 comprises 15 residues. Trimming pared 0 bases from V and 6 bases from J, leaving 12 bases between.

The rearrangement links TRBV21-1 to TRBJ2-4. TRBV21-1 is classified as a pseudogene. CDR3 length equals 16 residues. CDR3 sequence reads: CASSKGTMLAKNIQYF. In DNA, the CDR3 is TGTGCCAGCAGCAAAGGGACCATGCTAGCCAAAAACATTCAGTACTTC.

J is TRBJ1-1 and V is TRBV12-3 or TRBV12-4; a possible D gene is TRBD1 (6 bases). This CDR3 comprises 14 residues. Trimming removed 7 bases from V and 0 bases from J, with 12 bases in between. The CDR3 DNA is TGTGCCAGCAAGGAACAGGGACTGAACACTGAAGCTTTCTTT. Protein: CASKEQGLNTEAFF.